Shown below are 28 T cell receptor beta chains from a single sample sequenced in a study of Ad26.COV2.S vaccination and SARS-CoV-2 variants. The assay was immunoSEQ multiplex PCR, and TCRdb's table has in-frame clones only and misses some. The data contain about 320,000 clones, around 84% of them singletons. As to treatment: some 20 received Ad26.COV2.S at low or high dose, single or two shots; about 5 received placebo; per-sample allocation not given. Day 63 after the first injection of vaccine or placebo was the sampling time. The source was peripheral blood, collected in a trial of Ad26.COV2.S vaccine versus placebo. The receptors originated from a person between 18 and 65 years old who received the Ad26.COV2.S COVID-19 vaccine or a placebo.

The chain recombines TRBV6-5 with TRBJ2-7; 8 nucleotides agree with TRBD1. V lost 10 bases, J lost 6 bases, and 8 bases stayed unmatched. Per the germline V gene, CDR1 is MNHEY and CDR2 is SVGAGI. The CDR3 is 12 amino acids. DNA for the CDR3: TGTGCCACCACAAAGACAGGGGCCGAGCAGTACTTC. Translation: CATTKTGAEQYF.

This chain joins TRBV5-4 and TRBJ2-2, with D tentatively TRBD1 (6 bases). The CDR3 contains 15 residues. The V gene's germline CDR1 is SGHNT and CDR2 YYREEE (reference sequence). With 0 bases removed from V and 6 bases from J, the gap between germline ends came to 12 bases. CDR3 sequence (DNA): TGTGCCAGCAGCTTGGGACAGGCTGGGGCCGGGGAGCTGTTTTTT. Its translation: CASSLGQAGAGELFF.

V gene TRBV6-6 combines with J gene TRBJ1-1; tentative D call: TRBD1 (6 bases). The V end lost 6 bases, the J end lost 5 bases, and 16 bases lay between the germline ends. CDR3 size: 14 residues. The germline CDR1 and CDR2 sequences are MNHNY and SVGAGI (reference sequence). The DNA for the CDR3 is TGTGCCAGCAGACAAACAGGGAGTCGGACTGAAGCTTTCTTT. Protein product: CASRQTGSRTEAFF.

Here the CDR3 DNA reads TGTGCCAGCTCACCGAGCCAGGGGGCGGTCTATGGCTACACCTTC. Translated: CASSPSQGAVYGYTF. J is TRBJ1-2 and V is TRBV18; 8 bases map to TRBD1. V gave up 3 bases and J gave up 4 bases; unmatched junction bases: 7. In germline, CDR1 is KGHSH, CDR2 LQKENI. The CDR3 has 15 residues.

The count of this clone is one. The chain has TRBV3-1 (or the pseudogene TRBV3-2) and TRBJ1-2, with TRBD1 matching 7 bases. The J segment lost 6 bases and the V segment lost 1 base, leaving 11 bases of the junction unmatched. Germline CDR1 LGHDT, CDR2 YNNKEL (reference sequence). There are 16 residues in the CDR3. Written as DNA, the CDR3 is TGTGCCAGCAGCCAAGGAGGGGGCAGGGATCTCAATGGCTACACCTTC. Amino acid sequence: CASSQGGGRDLNGYTF.

The chain joins TRBV5-1 to TRBJ1-5; D is ambiguous. V was cut by 0 bases and J by 0 bases, with 10 bases left in between. The CDR3 consists of 16 residues. Germline V gene data show CDR1 as SGHRS and CDR2 as YFSETQ. As DNA, the CDR3 is TGCGCCAGCAGCTTGGCCGGGCCCTATAGCAATCAGCCCCAGCATTTT. Translation: CASSLAGPYSNQPQHF.

The V call is TRBV4-3, the J call TRBJ2-7; the match to TRBD1 covers 7 bases. There are 15 residues in the CDR3. From germline, CDR1 is LGHNA and CDR2 YSLEER. The V segment lost 1 base and the J segment 2 bases; nucleotides outside the gene matches: 5. For the CDR3, the DNA is TGCGCCAGCAGCCAAGGCACAGGGGCCCCCTACGAGCAGTACTTC. It encodes CASSQGTGAPYEQYF.

V and J are TRBV5-8 and TRBJ2-5; D not resolved. V was clipped by 2 bases and J by 7 bases, with 12 bases between them. This CDR3 has 13 residues. The germline CDR1 and CDR2 sequences are SGHTS and YDEGEE. The CDR3 region is CASSFGGIVTQYF. The DNA for the CDR3 is TGTGCCAGCAGCTTTGGTGGAATTGTGACCCAGTACTTC.

The CDR3 protein is CASRKTSAGTDTQYF. DNA for the CDR3: TGCGCCAGCAGGAAGACTAGCGCGGGAACAGATACGCAGTATTTT. The chain uses TRBV5-1 and TRBJ2-3, with 8 bases matching TRBD2. V was clipped by 5 bases and J by 3 bases; unmatched bases: 8. This CDR3 comprises 15 residues. The germline V gene encodes CDR1 SGHRS and CDR2 YFSETQ.

The chain couples TRBV28 to TRBJ2-7, with D perhaps matching TRBD1 (6 bases). The CDR3 has 12 amino acids. V was shortened by 3 bases and J by 4 bases, with 7 bases between the two germline ends. Looked up from germline, CDR1 is MDHEN and CDR2 is SYDVKM. The CDR3 sequence is CASSLQGYEQYF. The CDR3 DNA reads TGTGCCAGCAGTTTGCAGGGGTACGAGCAGTACTTC.

This clone showed up just a few times. The chain has TRBV5-1 and TRBJ1-2, with TRBD1 matching over 10 bases. With 4 bases clipped from V and 3 bases from J, the junction kept 6 bases outside the gene matches. This CDR3 has 15 amino acids. In germline, CDR1 is SGHRS, CDR2 YFSETQ. The CDR3 coding sequence is TGCGCCAGCAGCCTAGGGACAGGGGATGACTATGGCTACACCTTC. It specifies CASSLGTGDDYGYTF.

CDR3 bases: TGTGCCACCAGTGATTCCAGCACCGGGGAGCTGTTTTTT. Its protein is CATSDSSTGELFF. The V call is TRBV24-1, the J call TRBJ2-2; D not certain. V lost 2 bases and J 4 bases, leaving 4 bases between the germline ends. CDR1 KGHDR and CDR2 SFDVKD come from the germline V gene. This CDR3 has 13 amino acids.

The DNA for the CDR3 is TGTGCCAGCAGCTTGGGGGTTCGGACTAGCGACTCCTACGAGCAGTACTTC. It translates to CASSLGVRTSDSYEQYF. The chain employs TRBV5-4 and TRBJ2-7, with 9 nucleotides matching TRBD2. The CDR3 length is 17 residues. V shed 0 bases, J shed 0 bases, and the junction held 7 bases outside the gene matches. Germline V CDR1 and CDR2: SGHNT, YYREEE (reference sequence).

This chain links TRBV16 with TRBJ2-5, with 8 positions matching TRBD1. The trim removed 0 bases at V and 7 bases at J, leaving 7 bases unmatched. Germline CDR1 is KGHSY and CDR2 is FQNENV. There are 15 residues in the CDR3. CDR3 DNA sequence: TGTGCCAGCAGCCAATCGATTACAGGGGGTGCGACCCAGTACTTC. Protein: CASSQSITGGATQYF. The full variable domain, rest sourced from reference TRBV16 and TRBJ2-5, is GEEVAQTPKHLVRGEGQKAKLYCAPIKGHSYVFWYQQVLKNEFKFLISFQNENVFDETGMPKERFSAKCLPNSPCSLEIQATKLEDSAVYFCASSQSITGGATQYFGPGTRLLVL.

The J gene is TRBJ2-1, the V gene TRBV24-1, with 9 bases aligning to TRBD1. The CDR3 is 17 amino acids. Germline loops: CDR1 KGHDR, CDR2 SFDVKD. Trimming removed 3 bases from V and 8 bases from J; junction bases left unmatched: 13. This CDR3 is CATSDPSPITGGDEQFF. CDR3 DNA sequence: TGTGCCACCAGTGATCCGAGCCCTATAACAGGGGGCGATGAGCAGTTCTTC.

V gene TRBV11-2 combines with J gene TRBJ2-5; a possible D gene is TRBD2 (5 bases). The CDR3 has 15 amino acids. CDR1 SGHAT and CDR2 FQNNGV come from the germline V gene. The V gene lost 0 bases and the J gene lost 2 bases, with 10 bases spanning the gap. The CDR3, as DNA: TGTGCCAGCAGCTTAGATAGGACTTTACAAGAGACCCAGTACTTC. As protein: CASSLDRTLQETQYF.

The genes are TRBV4-3 and TRBJ2-2; no reliable D call. CDR3 length: 16 amino acids. V was clipped by 4 bases and J by 0 bases, with 12 bases between them. CDR1 and CDR2 from the germline V gene are LGHNA and YSLEER. This chain's CDR3 is CASSPKASTNTGELFF. The CDR3 DNA is TGCGCCAGCAGCCCGAAGGCATCGACGAACACCGGGGAGCTGTTTTTT.

The chain employs TRBV7-8 and TRBJ1-1, with a weak D call TRBD1 (5 bases). Germline CDR1 is SGHVS and CDR2 is FQNEAQ. Trimming left V 5 bases short and J 11 bases short, with 12 bases between. The CDR3 is made up of 11 amino acids. The CDR3 region is CASSRGGGAFF. The CDR3 region has the DNA TGTGCCAGCAGCCGCGGTGGGGGGGCTTTCTTT. The whole variable domain, filled in from reference TRBV7-8 and TRBJ1-1, reads GAGVSQSPRYKVAKRGQDVALRCDPISGHVSLFWYQQALGQGPEFLTYFQNEAQLDKSGLPSDRFFAERPEGSVSTLKIQRTQQEDSAVYLCASSRGGGAFFGQGTRLTVV.

In regard to this clone: Other DNA sequences in this sample translate to the same CDR3. V gene TRBV3-1 (or the pseudogene TRBV3-2) combines with J gene TRBJ2-5; 12 nucleotides match TRBD2. Germline assignment: CDR1 LGHDT and CDR2 YNNKEL (reference sequence). The CDR3 sequence is 17 residues long. The ends lost 1 base at V and 4 bases at J; junction bases unmatched: 7. The CDR3 here is CASSQVPSGGARETQYF. The CDR3 DNA sequence: TGTGCCAGCAGCCAAGTTCCTAGCGGGGGGGCCAGAGAGACCCAGTACTTC.

Ten or more counts support this clone. The chain uses TRBV5-4 and TRBJ2-5; D is unresolved. Germline V lookup: CDR1 SGHNT, CDR2 YYREEE (reference sequence). The CDR3 runs 13 residues. The ends were cut back, 3 bases at V and 2 bases at J, with 8 bases in the middle. CDR3 residues: CASSSQNQETQYF. The CDR3 DNA follows: TGTGCCAGCAGCTCCCAAAATCAAGAGACCCAGTACTTC. The full variable domain, rest sourced from reference TRBV5-4 and TRBJ2-5, is ETGVTQSPTHLIKTRGQQVTLRCSSQSGHNTVSWYQQALGQGPQFIFQYYREEENGRGNFPPRFSGLQFPNYSSELNVNALELDDSALYLCASSSQNQETQYFGPGTRLLVL.

The J gene is TRBJ2-5, the V gene TRBV29-1; D is possibly TRBD1 or TRBD2 (5 bases each). Germline assignment: CDR1 SQVTM and CDR2 ANQGSEA. Between the trimmed V and J ends, which lost 4 bases and 5 bases, there was a span of 14 bases. The CDR3 has 13 residues. The CDR3: CSVGDSSSETQYF. The CDR3 DNA reads TGCAGCGTTGGAGACAGTTCTAGCGAGACCCAGTACTTC.

The V call is TRBV6-2 or TRBV6-3, the J call TRBJ1-1, with 8 bases matching TRBD1. Germline V lookup: CDR1 MNHEY, CDR2 SVGEGT. After removal of 2 bases from V and 3 bases from J, the junction contained 5 bases not matched to a gene. The CDR3 is 15 amino acids. The CDR3 DNA follows: TGTGCCAGCAGTTACGACAGGGGAGGAGACACTGAAGCTTTCTTT. The encoded protein is CASSYDRGGDTEAFF.

V gene TRBV7-8 combines with J gene TRBJ2-7, with a weak D call TRBD1 (6 bases). The germline V gene has CDR1 SGHVS and CDR2 FQNEAQ. This CDR3 contains 18 residues. V lost 5 bases and J lost 0, with 23 bases in between. The DNA for the CDR3 is TGTGCCAGCAGCCCTGGAAGGACAGCCCTGAGGAGCTCCTACGAGCAGTACTTC. Protein sequence: CASSPGRTALRSSYEQYF.

V and J are TRBV5-1 and TRBJ2-2, with D perhaps TRBD1 or TRBD2 (5 bases each). The CDR3 extends over 14 amino acids. The V and J ends lost 2 bases and 7 bases respectively, with 12 bases between them. Germline V lookup: CDR1 SGHRS, CDR2 YFSETQ. The CDR3 sequence: CASSLEGPIGELFF. The CDR3 DNA reads TGCGCCAGCAGCTTAGAGGGGCCTATCGGGGAGCTGTTTTTT.

V is TRBV7-2 and J is TRBJ2-3; no firm D call. This CDR3 comprises 14 residues. With 7 bases removed from V and 0 bases from J, the gap between germline ends came to 11 bases. CDR1 is SGHTA, CDR2 FQGNSA, per germline. This CDR3 is CASKAAISTDTQYF. The CDR3 DNA reads TGTGCCAGCAAGGCTGCAATTAGCACAGATACGCAGTATTTT.

V and J are TRBV6-5 and TRBJ1-2; TRBD1 aligns across 8 bases. Germline CDR1 and CDR2: MNHEY and SVGAGI. The CDR3 extends over 14 amino acids. The J segment lost 6 bases and the V segment lost 8 bases, leaving 11 bases of the junction unmatched. Written as DNA, the CDR3 is TGTGCCAGCTCCTCCGGCGGACAGGGTAATGGCTACACCTTC. This codes for CASSSGGQGNGYTF.

The genes are TRBV18 and TRBJ1-3, with 12 positions matching TRBD1. The CDR3 is 18 amino acids. Trimming cost V 2 bases and J 2 bases; bases outside gene matches: 7. Germline CDR1 reads KGHSH; CDR2 reads LQKENI. The DNA of the CDR3 is TGTGCCAGCTCACCAAAAAGGGACAGGGGGCCGACTGGAAACACCATATATTTT. Encoded protein: CASSPKRDRGPTGNTIYF.

The sample holds a few counts of this clone. The V gene is TRBV3-1 (or the pseudogene TRBV3-2), the J gene TRBJ2-4; weak D call: TRBD1 (6 bases). Germline V gene data show CDR1 as LGHDT and CDR2 as YNNKEL (reference sequence). This CDR3 has 16 residues. The V and J ends lost 2 bases and 6 bases respectively, with 17 bases between them. The CDR3 region has the DNA TGTGCCAGCAGCCAAAGAGCAGGGGTCACTATAAACATTCAGTACTTC. Translation: CASSQRAGVTINIQYF.